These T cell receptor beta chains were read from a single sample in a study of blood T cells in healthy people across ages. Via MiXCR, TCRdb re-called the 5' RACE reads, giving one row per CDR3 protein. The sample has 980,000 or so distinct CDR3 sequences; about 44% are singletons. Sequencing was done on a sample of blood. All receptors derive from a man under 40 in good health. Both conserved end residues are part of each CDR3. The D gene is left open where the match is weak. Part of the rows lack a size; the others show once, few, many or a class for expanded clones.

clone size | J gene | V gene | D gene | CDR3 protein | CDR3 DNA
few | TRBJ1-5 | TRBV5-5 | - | CASSLVYTGPGVDPQHF | TGTGCCAGCAGCTTGGTGTACACAGGGCCTGGGGTGGATCCCCAGCATTTT
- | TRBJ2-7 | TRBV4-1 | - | CASRPGHLSSYEQYF | TGCGCCAGCAGACCCGGGCACCTCAGCTCCTACGAGCAGTACTTC
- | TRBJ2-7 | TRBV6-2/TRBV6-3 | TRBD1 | CASSYSGTEAYEQYF | TGTGCCAGCAGTTACTCCGGGACAGAAGCCTACGAGCAGTACTTC
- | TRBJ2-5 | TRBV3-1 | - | CASSQENRAETQYF | TGTGCCAGCAGCCAAGAGAACAGGGCTGAGACCCAGTACTTC
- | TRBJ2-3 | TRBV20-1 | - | CSASPAPGHTDTQYF | TGCAGTGCTAGTCCGGCACCCGGTCACACAGATACGCAGTATTTT
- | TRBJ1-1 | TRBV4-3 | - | CASRRGGDTEAFF | TGCGCCAGCCGTAGGGGTGGGGACACTGAAGCTTTCTTT
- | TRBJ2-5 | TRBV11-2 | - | CASSSKQGLETQYF | TGTGCCAGCAGCTCGAAACAGGGCTTGGAGACCCAGTACTTC
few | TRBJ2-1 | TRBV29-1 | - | CSVEDLPADNSYNEQFF | TGCAGCGTTGAAGATCTCCCAGCGGATAACTCCTACAATGAGCAGTTCTTC
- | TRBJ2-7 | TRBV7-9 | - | CASSPGQLGYEQYF | TGTGCCAGCAGCCCAGGACAGTTGGGATACGAGCAGTACTTC
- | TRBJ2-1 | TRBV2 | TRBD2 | CASSEALAGGPEFF | TGTGCCAGCAGTGAAGCGCTAGCGGGGGGGCCGGAGTTCTTC
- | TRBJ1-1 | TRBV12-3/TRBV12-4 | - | CASSLGQANAEAFF | TGTGCCAGCAGTTTAGGGCAGGCGAACGCTGAAGCTTTCTTT
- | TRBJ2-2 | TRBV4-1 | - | CASSQGGVSGELFF | TGCGCCAGCAGCCAAGGTGGCGTGTCCGGGGAGCTGTTTTTT
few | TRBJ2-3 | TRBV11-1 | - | CASSLELGGADTQYF | TGTGCCAGCAGCTTAGAACTAGGCGGGGCGGATACGCAGTATTTT
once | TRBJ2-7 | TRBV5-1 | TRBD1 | CASSFGTGSHEQYF | TGCGCCAGCAGCTTTGGGACAGGGTCCCACGAGCAGTACTTC
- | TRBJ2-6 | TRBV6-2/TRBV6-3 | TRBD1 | CASSRDRVLSGANVLTF | TGTGCCAGCAGTAGGGACAGGGTTCTCTCTGGGGCCAACGTCCTGACTTTC
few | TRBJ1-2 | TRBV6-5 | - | CASIATARDPRSYTF | TGTGCCAGCATTGCAACTGCTAGGGACCCTCGGAGCTACACCTTC
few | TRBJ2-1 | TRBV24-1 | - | CATSDFGRGYNEQFF | TGTGCCACCAGTGATTTCGGCAGGGGCTACAATGAGCAGTTCTTC
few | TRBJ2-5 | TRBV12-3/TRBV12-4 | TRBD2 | CASSFERGSQETQYF | TGTGCCAGCAGTTTCGAGCGGGGGAGCCAAGAGACCCAGTACTTC
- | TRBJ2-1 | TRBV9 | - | CASSATTWYNEQFF | TGTGCCAGCAGCGCAACGACATGGTACAATGAGCAGTTCTTC
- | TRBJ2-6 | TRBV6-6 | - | CATGANVLTF | TGTGCCACTGGGGCCAACGTCCTGACTTTC
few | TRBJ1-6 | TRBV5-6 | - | CASSLRVAGQNSPLHF | TGTGCCAGCAGCTTGCGGGTCGCAGGCCAAAATTCACCCCTCCACTTT
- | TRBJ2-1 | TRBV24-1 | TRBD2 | CATSGASGGPDSNEQFF | TGTGCCACCAGTGGTGCTAGCGGGGGGCCGGATTCTAATGAGCAGTTCTTC
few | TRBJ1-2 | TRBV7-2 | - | CASSLVGGPNYGYTF | TGTGCCAGCAGCTTAGTAGGAGGACCTAACTATGGCTACACCTTC
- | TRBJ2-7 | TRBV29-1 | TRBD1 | CSVEVADRPSYEQYF | TGCAGCGTTGAAGTTGCGGACAGGCCTTCCTACGAGCAGTACTTC
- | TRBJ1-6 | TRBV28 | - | CASSGGFRVTPLHF | TGTGCCAGCAGTGGGGGATTCAGGGTCACACCCCTCCACTTT
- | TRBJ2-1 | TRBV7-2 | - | CASSSRPPPYNEQFF | TGTGCCAGCAGCTCCAGGCCGCCCCCCTACAATGAGCAGTTCTTC
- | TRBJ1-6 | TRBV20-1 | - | CSAADRAWDSPLHF | TGCAGTGCCGCCGACCGGGCTTGGGACTCACCCCTCCACTTT
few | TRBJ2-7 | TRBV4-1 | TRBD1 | CASSPSSTGTYEQYF | TGCGCCAGCAGCCCCTCATCGACAGGGACCTACGAGCAGTACTTC
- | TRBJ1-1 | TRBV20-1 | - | CSASDGLEAFF | TGCAGTGCCTCAGACGGACTTGAAGCTTTCTTT
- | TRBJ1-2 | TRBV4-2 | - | CASSQDDGDGYTF | TGTGCCAGCAGCCAAGATGACGGGGATGGCTACACCTTC
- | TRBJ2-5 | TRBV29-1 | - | CSVEEWASRQETQYF | TGCAGCGTGGAGGAATGGGCCTCACGACAAGAGACCCAGTACTTC
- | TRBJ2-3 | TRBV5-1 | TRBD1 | CASSDRGSSDTQYF | TGCGCCAGCAGTGACAGGGGGAGTTCAGATACGCAGTATTTT
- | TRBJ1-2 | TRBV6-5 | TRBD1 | CASSYSLGQGAKYGYTF | TGTGCCAGCAGTTACTCGCTGGGGCAGGGGGCGAAATATGGCTACACCTTC
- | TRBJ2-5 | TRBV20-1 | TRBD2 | CSARYGTSGGLGETQYF | TGCAGTGCTAGATACGGGACTAGCGGGGGACTTGGGGAGACCCAGTACTTC
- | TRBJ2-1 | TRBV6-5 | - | CASAVSYNEQFF | TGTGCCAGCGCGGTTTCCTACAATGAGCAGTTCTTC
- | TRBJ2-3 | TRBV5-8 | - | CASSLVMGISTDTQYF | TGTGCCAGCAGCTTGGTTATGGGAATTAGCACAGATACGCAGTATTTT
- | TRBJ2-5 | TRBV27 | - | CASSLLGGGRETQYF | TGTGCCAGCAGTTTACTAGGGGGCGGGAGAGAGACCCAGTACTTC
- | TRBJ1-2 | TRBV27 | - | CASSLRSGGGYTF | TGTGCCAGCAGTTTAAGGTCCGGGGGTGGCTACACCTTC
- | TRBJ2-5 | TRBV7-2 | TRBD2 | CASSLSLTSGGPQETQYF | TGTGCCAGCAGCTTATCGTTGACTAGCGGGGGGCCGCAAGAGACCCAGTACTTC
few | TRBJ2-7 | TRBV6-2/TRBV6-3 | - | CAGSYSMGLEQYF | TGTGCCGGCAGTTACTCGATGGGGTTGGAGCAGTACTTC
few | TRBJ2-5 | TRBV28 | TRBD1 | CASSPPDRAQETQYF | TGTGCCAGCAGTCCCCCCGACAGGGCCCAAGAGACCCAGTACTTC
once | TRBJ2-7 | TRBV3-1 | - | CASSQGSHVSYEQYF | TGTGCCAGCAGCCAAGGGTCACACGTCTCCTACGAGCAGTACTTC
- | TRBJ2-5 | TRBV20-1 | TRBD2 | CSASRASGGAVIETQYF | TGCAGTGCTAGTCGGGCTAGCGGGGGGGCTGTTATAGAGACCCAGTACTTC
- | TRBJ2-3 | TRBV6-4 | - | CASSVSPGSTDTQYF | TGTGCCAGCAGTGTCTCCCCGGGGAGCACAGATACGCAGTATTTT
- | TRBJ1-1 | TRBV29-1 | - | CSVVIRNTEAFF | TGCAGCGTTGTAATCAGGAACACTGAAGCTTTCTTT
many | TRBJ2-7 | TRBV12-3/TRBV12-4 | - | CASSPRNYEQYF | TGTGCCAGCAGCCCCCGCAACTACGAGCAGTACTTC
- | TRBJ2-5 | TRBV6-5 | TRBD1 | CASRPGYGTGQKTQYF | TGTGCCAGCAGGCCAGGATACGGGACAGGACAGAAGACCCAGTACTTC
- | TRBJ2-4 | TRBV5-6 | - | CASSDRGRGDIQYF | TGTGCCAGCAGCGACCGGGGGCGAGGAGACATTCAGTACTTC